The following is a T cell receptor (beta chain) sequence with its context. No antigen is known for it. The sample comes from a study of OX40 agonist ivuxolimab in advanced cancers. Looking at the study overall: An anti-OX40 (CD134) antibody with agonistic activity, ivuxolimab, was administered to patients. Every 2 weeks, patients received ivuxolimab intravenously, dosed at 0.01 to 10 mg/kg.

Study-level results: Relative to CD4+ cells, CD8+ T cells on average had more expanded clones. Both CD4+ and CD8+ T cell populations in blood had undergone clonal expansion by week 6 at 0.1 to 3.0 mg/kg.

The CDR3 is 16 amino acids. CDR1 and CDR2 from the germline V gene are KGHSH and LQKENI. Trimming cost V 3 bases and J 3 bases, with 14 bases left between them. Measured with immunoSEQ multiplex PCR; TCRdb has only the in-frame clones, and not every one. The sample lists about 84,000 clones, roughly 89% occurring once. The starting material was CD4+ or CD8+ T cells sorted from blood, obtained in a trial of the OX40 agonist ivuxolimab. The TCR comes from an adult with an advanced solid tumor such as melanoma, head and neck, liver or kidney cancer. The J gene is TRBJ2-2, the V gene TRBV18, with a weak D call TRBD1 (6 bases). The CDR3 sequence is CASSPRVGQHTGELFF. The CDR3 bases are TGTGCCAGCTCACCCAGGGTGGGACAACACACCGGGGAGCTGTTTTTT.